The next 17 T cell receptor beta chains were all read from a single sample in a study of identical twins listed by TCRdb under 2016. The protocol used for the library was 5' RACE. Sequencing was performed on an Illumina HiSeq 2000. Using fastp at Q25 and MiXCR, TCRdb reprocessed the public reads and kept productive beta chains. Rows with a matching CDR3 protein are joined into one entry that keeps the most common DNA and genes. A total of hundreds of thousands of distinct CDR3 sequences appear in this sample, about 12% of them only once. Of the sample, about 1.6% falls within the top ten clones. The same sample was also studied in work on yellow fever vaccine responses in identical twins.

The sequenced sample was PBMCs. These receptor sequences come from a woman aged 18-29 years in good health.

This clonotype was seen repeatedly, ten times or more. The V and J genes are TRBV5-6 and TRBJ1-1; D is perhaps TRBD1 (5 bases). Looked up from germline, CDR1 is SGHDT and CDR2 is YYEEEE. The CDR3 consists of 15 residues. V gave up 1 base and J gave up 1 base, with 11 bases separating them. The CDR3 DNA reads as TGTGCCAGCAGCTTGTTTGACAGAACGAACACTGAAGCTTTCTTT. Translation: CASSLFDRTNTEAFF. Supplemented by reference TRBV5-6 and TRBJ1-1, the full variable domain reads DAGVTQSPTHLIKTRGQQVTLRCSPKSGHDTVSWYQQALGQGPQFIFQYYEEEERQRGNFPDRFSGHQFPNYSSELNVNALLLGDSALYLCASSLFDRTNTEAFFGQGTRLTVV.

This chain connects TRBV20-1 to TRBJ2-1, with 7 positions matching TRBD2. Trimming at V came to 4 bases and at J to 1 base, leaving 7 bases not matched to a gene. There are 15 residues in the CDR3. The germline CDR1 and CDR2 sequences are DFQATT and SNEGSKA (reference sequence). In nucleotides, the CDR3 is TGCAGTGCTAATAGCGGGTGGAGTTCCTACAATGAGCAGTTCTTC. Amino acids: CSANSGWSSYNEQFF.

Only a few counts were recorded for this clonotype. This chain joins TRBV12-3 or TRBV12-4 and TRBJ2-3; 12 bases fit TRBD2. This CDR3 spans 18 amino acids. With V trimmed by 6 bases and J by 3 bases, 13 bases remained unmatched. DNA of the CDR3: TGTGCCAGCAGACCCCCCTATGGAGGACTAGCGGGGACAGATACGCAGTATTTT. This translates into CASRPPYGGLAGTDTQYF.

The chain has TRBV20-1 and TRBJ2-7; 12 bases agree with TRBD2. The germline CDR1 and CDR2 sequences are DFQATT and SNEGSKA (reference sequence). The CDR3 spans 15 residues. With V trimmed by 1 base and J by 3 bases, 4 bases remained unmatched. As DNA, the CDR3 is TGCAGTGCTAGAGGACTAGCGGGAGTCCGCTACGAGCAGTACTTC. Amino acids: CSARGLAGVRYEQYF.

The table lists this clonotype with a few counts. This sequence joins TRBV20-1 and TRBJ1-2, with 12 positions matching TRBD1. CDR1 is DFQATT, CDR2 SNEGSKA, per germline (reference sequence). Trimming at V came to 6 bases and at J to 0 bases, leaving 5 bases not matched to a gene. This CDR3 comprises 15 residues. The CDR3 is CSAGTGGEPNYGYTF. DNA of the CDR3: TGCAGTGCCGGGACAGGGGGCGAACCTAACTATGGCTACACCTTC.

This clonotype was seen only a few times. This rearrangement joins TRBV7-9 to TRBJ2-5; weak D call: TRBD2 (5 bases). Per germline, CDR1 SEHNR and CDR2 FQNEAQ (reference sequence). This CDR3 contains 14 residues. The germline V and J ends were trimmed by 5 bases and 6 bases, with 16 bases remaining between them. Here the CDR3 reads CASSPYPGWKTQYF. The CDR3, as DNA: TGTGCCAGCAGCCCTTACCCGGGGTGGAAGACCCAGTACTTC.

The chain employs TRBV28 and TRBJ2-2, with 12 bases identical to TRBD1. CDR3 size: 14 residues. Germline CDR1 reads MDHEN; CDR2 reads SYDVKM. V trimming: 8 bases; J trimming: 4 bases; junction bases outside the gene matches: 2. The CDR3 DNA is TGTGCCAGCCGGGACAGGGGGCCCACCGGGGAGCTGTTTTTT. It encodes CASRDRGPTGELFF.

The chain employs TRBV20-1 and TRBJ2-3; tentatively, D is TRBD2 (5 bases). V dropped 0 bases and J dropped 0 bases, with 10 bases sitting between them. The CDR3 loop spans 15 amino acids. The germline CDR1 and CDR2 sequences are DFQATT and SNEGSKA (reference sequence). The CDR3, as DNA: TGCAGTGCTAGAGATCAGACTACTAGCACAGATACGCAGTATTTT. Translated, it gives CSARDQTTSTDTQYF.

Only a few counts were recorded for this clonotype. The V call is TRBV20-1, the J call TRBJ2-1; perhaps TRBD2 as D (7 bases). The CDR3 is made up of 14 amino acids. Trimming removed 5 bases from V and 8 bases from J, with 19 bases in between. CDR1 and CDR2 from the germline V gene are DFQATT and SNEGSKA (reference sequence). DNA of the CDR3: TGCAGTGCTCCCCGGGGGGCGCTTCGGGATGAGCAGTTCTTC. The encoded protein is CSAPRGALRDEQFF.

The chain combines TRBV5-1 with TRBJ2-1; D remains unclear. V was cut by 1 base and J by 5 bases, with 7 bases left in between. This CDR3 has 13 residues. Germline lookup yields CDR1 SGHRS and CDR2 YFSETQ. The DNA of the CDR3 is TGCGCCAGCAGCTTGTCCCAGAACAATGAGCAGTTCTTC. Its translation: CASSLSQNNEQFF.

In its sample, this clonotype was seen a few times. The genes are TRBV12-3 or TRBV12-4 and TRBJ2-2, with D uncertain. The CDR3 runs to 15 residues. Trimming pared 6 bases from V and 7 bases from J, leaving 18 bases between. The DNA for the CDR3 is TGTGCCAGCAGCCCCGGCGGCTACACGGGCGGGGAGCTGTTTTTT. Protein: CASSPGGYTGGELFF.

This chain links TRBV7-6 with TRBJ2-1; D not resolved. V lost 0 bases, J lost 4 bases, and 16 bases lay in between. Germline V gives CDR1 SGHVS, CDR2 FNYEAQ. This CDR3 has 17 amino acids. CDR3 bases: TGTGCCAGCAGCTTAGCGGGGTCAACACAACCTTACAATGAGCAGTTCTTC. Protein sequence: CASSLAGSTQPYNEQFF.

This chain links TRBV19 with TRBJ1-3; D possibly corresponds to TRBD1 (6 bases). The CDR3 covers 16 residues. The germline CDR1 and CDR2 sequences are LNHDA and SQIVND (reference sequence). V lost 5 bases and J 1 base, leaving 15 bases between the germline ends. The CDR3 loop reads CASSVNRVISGNTIYF. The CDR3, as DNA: TGTGCCAGTAGTGTAAACAGGGTAATATCTGGAAACACCATATATTTT.

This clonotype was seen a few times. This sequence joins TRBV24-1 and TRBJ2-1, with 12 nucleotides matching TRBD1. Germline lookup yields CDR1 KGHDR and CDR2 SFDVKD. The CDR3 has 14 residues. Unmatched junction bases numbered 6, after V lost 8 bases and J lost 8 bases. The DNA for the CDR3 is TGTGCCACCACAGGGACAGGGGGCGGGGATGAGCAGTTCTTC. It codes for CATTGTGGGDEQFF.

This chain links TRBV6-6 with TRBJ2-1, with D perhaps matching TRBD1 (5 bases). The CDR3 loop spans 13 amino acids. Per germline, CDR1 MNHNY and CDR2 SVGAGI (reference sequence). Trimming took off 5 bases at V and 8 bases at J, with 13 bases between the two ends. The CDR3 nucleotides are TGTGCCAGCAGTGGACACCTCACAGATGAGCAGTTCTTC. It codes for CASSGHLTDEQFF.

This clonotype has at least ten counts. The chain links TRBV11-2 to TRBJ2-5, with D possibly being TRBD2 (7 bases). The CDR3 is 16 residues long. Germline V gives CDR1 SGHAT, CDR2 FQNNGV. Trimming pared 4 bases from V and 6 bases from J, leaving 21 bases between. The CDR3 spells CASSSHRGALLKTQYF. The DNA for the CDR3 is TGTGCCAGCAGCTCCCATCGGGGGGCCCTCCTGAAGACCCAGTACTTC.

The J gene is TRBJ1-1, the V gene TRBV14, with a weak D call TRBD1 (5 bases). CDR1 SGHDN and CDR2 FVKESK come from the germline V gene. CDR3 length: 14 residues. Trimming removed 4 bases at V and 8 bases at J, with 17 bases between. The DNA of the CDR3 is TGTGCCAGCAGCCCCGGTGGGGGATCGGGAGAAGCTTTCTTT. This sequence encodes CASSPGGGSGEAFF. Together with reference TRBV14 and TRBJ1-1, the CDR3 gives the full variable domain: EAGVTQFPSHSVIEKGQTVTLRCDPISGHDNLYWYRRVMGKEIKFLLHFVKESKQDESGMPNNRFLAERTGGTYSTLKVQPAELEDSGVYFCASSPGGGSGEAFFGQGTRLTVV.